These 22 T cell receptor beta chains were sequenced from one sample in a study of shared clonotypes between healthy human individuals. Assay: immunoSEQ multiplex PCR; the TCRdb copy retains only in-frame clones and omits some. This table has approximately 2.1 million clones, approximately 93% appearing once. Sequencing was carried out using naive CD4+ T cells from PBMCs. Subset described: CD45RA+ positively selected. Receptors were obtained from a man in his late teens or twenties in good health. Some clones in this sample may be carry-over from other donors' samples.

This chain connects TRBV5-1 to TRBJ2-7; 7 nucleotides line up with TRBD2. V gave up 0 bases and J gave up 3 bases; unmatched junction bases: 6. Germline CDR1 and CDR2: SGHRS and YFSETQ. The length of the CDR3 is 15 residues. CDR3 sequence reads: CASSLAVSSGYEQYF. The DNA of the CDR3 is TGCGCCAGCAGCTTGGCCGTTTCTAGCGGCTACGAGCAGTACTTC.

This rearrangement joins TRBV28 to TRBJ2-1; D may match TRBD1 or TRBD2 (6 bases each). V shed 7 bases and J shed 1 base, with 11 bases lying between them. CDR3 size: 14 residues. Germline V gene data show CDR1 as MDHEN and CDR2 as SYDVKM. The CDR3 DNA reads TGTGCCAGCACGGGGGCCTGGTCCTACAATGAGCAGTTCTTC. It yields the protein CASTGAWSYNEQFF. Filled out from reference TRBV28 and TRBJ2-1, the complete variable domain reads DVKVTQSSRYLVKRTGEKVFLECVQDMDHENMFWYRQDPGLGLRLIYFSYDVKMKEKGDIPEGYSVSREKKERFSLILESASTNQTSMYLCASTGAWSYNEQFFGPGTRLTVL.

Of note for this clone: This specimen includes other DNA sequences encoding the same CDR3. The chain combines TRBV18 with TRBJ2-3; no definite D call. The germline gives CDR1 KGHSH, CDR2 LQKENI. Trimming cost V 2 bases and J 0 bases, with 6 bases left between them. This CDR3 region has 14 residues. This chain's CDR3 is CASSPTGSTDTQYF. The CDR3, as DNA: TGTGCCAGCTCACCAACGGGTAGCACAGATACGCAGTATTTT.

Regarding this clone: The limits of the CDR3 on the DNA are not certain, so only TCRdb's listed CDR3 is given. V gene TRBV6-5 combines with J gene TRBJ2-7; the D call in the table, TRBD2, was not verified against the DNA. CDR1 MNHEY and CDR2 SVGAGI come from the germline V gene. The length of the CDR3 is 14 amino acids, counting both ends. CDR3 sequence reads: CASSSSGGRYEQYF.

DNA for the CDR3: TGCGCCAGCAGCGACGGAACAGGGGTTGCCTATGGCTACACCTTC. It codes for CASSDGTGVAYGYTF. The chain uses TRBV5-1 and TRBJ1-2, with 7 bases aligning to TRBD1. J gave up 4 bases and V 4 bases, and 10 bases lay outside the gene matches. The germline V gene encodes CDR1 SGHRS and CDR2 YFSETQ. The CDR3 sequence is 15 residues long.

This sequence joins TRBV30 and TRBJ1-6; the match to TRBD1 covers 8 bases. Germline V gene sequence: CDR1 GTSNPN, CDR2 SVGIG (reference sequence). With V trimmed by 5 bases and J by 11 bases, 8 bases remained unmatched. The CDR3 is 13 amino acids. CDR3 coding DNA: TGTGCCTGGGGGGACAGGTCAGGGACACCCCTCCACTTT. Protein product: CAWGDRSGTPLHF. Variable domain in full (rest from reference TRBV30 and TRBJ1-6): SQTIHQWPATLVQPVGSPLSLECTVEGTSNPNLYWYRQAAGRGLQLLFYSVGIGQISSEVPQNLSASRPQDRQFILSSKKLLLSDSGFYLCAWGDRSGTPLHFGNGTRLTVT.

The rearrangement uses TRBV28 and TRBJ2-2; unclear D gene. The V end lost 1 base, the J end lost 8 bases, and 14 bases lay between the germline ends. CDR3 length: 15 amino acids. CDR1 MDHEN and CDR2 SYDVKM come from the germline V gene. CDR3 DNA sequence: TGTGCCAGCAGTTTATCTGGGGTTAGGATGGGGGAGCTGTTTTTT. Translating gives CASSLSGVRMGELFF.

This chain joins TRBV18 and TRBJ2-3; perhaps TRBD2 as D (6 bases). Per germline, CDR1 KGHSH and CDR2 LQKENI. V lost 4 bases and J 10 bases, leaving 21 bases between the germline ends. This CDR3 is 15 amino acids long. The CDR3 sequence: CASSRDLGSVEAQYF. DNA for the CDR3: TGTGCCAGCTCACGGGACTTGGGTTCGGTCGAAGCGCAGTATTTT.

This clone was observed a single time. The CDR3 loop reads CASSKEAGDGELFF. The CDR3 nucleotides are TGTGCCAGCAGCAAAGAAGCAGGCGACGGGGAGCTGTTTTTT. The chain recombines TRBV21-1 with TRBJ2-2; TRBD1 reflects the table's D call only, with no check against the DNA. TRBV21-1 is labeled a pseudogene. The CDR3 runs 14 residues.

V gene TRBV5-1 combines with J gene TRBJ2-3; 7 nucleotides match TRBD1. The germline CDR1 and CDR2 sequences are SGHRS and YFSETQ. This CDR3 contains 17 residues. V was pared by 4 bases and J by 0 bases, with 11 bases of the junction left unmatched. The CDR3 sequence is CASSPPRDSASTDTQYF. The CDR3 DNA is TGCGCCAGCAGCCCACCCCGGGACAGCGCTAGCACAGATACGCAGTATTTT.

V gene TRBV15 combines with J gene TRBJ1-5; D gene unclear. Trimming took 3 bases from V and 9 from J, leaving 9 bases between them. Germline V gene sequence: CDR1 LNHNV, CDR2 YYDKDF (reference sequence). This CDR3 has 12 amino acids. The CDR3 reads CATSRPLGPQHF. In DNA form, the CDR3 reads TGTGCCACCAGCAGGCCCCTCGGGCCCCAGCATTTT.

The rearrangement uses TRBV9 and TRBJ2-1, with D perhaps TRBD1 (5 bases). CDR3 length: 15 amino acids. The V gene's germline CDR1 is SGDLS and CDR2 YYNGEE. Between the trimmed V and J ends, which lost 4 bases and 0 bases, there was a span of 11 bases. In DNA, the CDR3 is TGTGCCAGCAGCCCACAGGTCCCCTCCTACAATGAGCAGTTCTTC. Translating gives CASSPQVPSYNEQFF.

This clone was counted once. The chain recombines TRBV11-2 with TRBJ1-2; D is ambiguous. V lost 0 bases and J 4 bases, leaving 9 bases between the germline ends. Germline-derived CDR1 and CDR2 are SGHAT and FQNNGV. This CDR3 has 14 amino acids. CDR3 DNA sequence: TGTGCCAGCAGCTTAGATCTGGCATTCTATGGCTACACCTTC. Protein product: CASSLDLAFYGYTF.

A remark on this clone: The same CDR3 is also encoded by other DNA sequences in this sample. The chain couples TRBV18 to TRBJ2-5, with D perhaps TRBD2 (6 bases). Per germline, CDR1 KGHSH and CDR2 LQKENI. The length of the CDR3 is 14 residues. Trimming left V 1 base short and J 2 bases short, with 8 bases between. The CDR3 region is CASSPLADQETQYF. The DNA for the CDR3 is TGTGCCAGCTCACCACTAGCGGATCAAGAGACCCAGTACTTC.

Only one count was recorded for this clone. V is TRBV15 and J is TRBJ2-1; 7 nucleotides match TRBD2. The CDR3 consists of 18 residues. Germline V lookup: CDR1 LNHNV, CDR2 YYDKDF (reference sequence). After removal of 3 bases from V and 0 bases from J, the junction contained 11 bases not matched to a gene. CDR3 region: CATSRDLSSGSSYNEQFF. CDR3 coding DNA: TGTGCCACCAGCAGGGACCTTTCTAGCGGTAGCTCCTACAATGAGCAGTTCTTC.

This chain joins TRBV28 and TRBJ1-2; no clear D gene. The CDR3 spans 11 residues. Germline lookup yields CDR1 MDHEN and CDR2 SYDVKM. V was cut by 6 bases and J by 5 bases, with 7 bases left in between. The CDR3 loop reads CASRDEYGYTF. CDR3 in DNA: TGTGCCAGCAGAGACGAATATGGCTACACCTTC.

This sequence joins TRBV18 and TRBJ1-3; no reliable D call. The CDR3 runs to 17 residues. The germline gives CDR1 KGHSH, CDR2 LQKENI. V lost 6 bases to trimming and J lost 0 bases, with 18 bases between them. Written as DNA, the CDR3 is TGTGCCAGCTCTTCATCTCTGGCATACCTCTCTGGAAACACCATATATTTT. This translates into CASSSSLAYLSGNTIYF.

The CDR3 region has the DNA TGTGCCACCCATGGCCGCGGGGGATATGGCTACACCTTC. This codes for CATHGRGGYGYTF. J is TRBJ1-2 and V is TRBV6-5, with D tentatively TRBD1 (5 bases). Trimming took off 10 bases at V and 5 bases at J, with 17 bases between the two ends. Germline-derived CDR1 and CDR2 are MNHEY and SVGAGI. The CDR3 has 13 amino acids.

This chain uses TRBV11-2 with TRBJ2-3; D perhaps matches TRBD1 (5 bases). Germline V gene data show CDR1 as SGHAT and CDR2 as FQNNGV. V lost 0 bases, J lost 5 bases, and 9 bases lay in between. This CDR3 spans 14 amino acids. CDR3 nucleotides: TGTGCCAGCAGCTTAGATGGGGCCTTAGATACGCAGTATTTT. Translation: CASSLDGALDTQYF.

This clone has just one count. Other DNA sequences within the sample encode an identical CDR3. The genes are TRBV5-1 and TRBJ1-5; perhaps TRBD1 as D (5 bases). CDR1 is SGHRS, CDR2 YFSETQ, per germline. The CDR3 totals 15 residues. V was cut by 0 bases and J by 1 base, with 8 bases left in between. The CDR3 here is CASSLDGGSNQPQHF. CDR3 nucleotide sequence: TGCGCCAGCAGCTTGGATGGGGGGAGCAATCAGCCCCAGCATTTT.

The rearrangement links TRBV6-1 to TRBJ2-3; a weak D match, TRBD1 (6 bases). This CDR3 contains 15 residues. V was trimmed by 4 bases and J by 2 bases, leaving 13 bases between them. Per the germline V gene, CDR1 is MNHNS and CDR2 is SASEGT. Here the CDR3 reads CASSGTGPPTDTQYF. CDR3 coding DNA: TGTGCCAGCAGTGGTACAGGGCCTCCCACAGATACGCAGTATTTT.

This sequence joins TRBV5-1 and TRBJ2-3; perhaps TRBD2 as D (6 bases). Trimming stripped 0 bases from V and 2 bases from J, with 16 bases between. CDR3 length: 17 residues. CDR1 and CDR2 (germline): SGHRS, YFSETQ. The CDR3 sequence is CASSLESGRDPTDTQYF. The CDR3 DNA follows: TGCGCCAGCAGCTTGGAGTCCGGGCGGGACCCCACAGATACGCAGTATTTT.